This is a list of T cell receptor beta chains from one sample in a study of blood T cells in healthy people across ages. TCRdb re-analysed the 5' RACE reads in MiXCR, keeping a single row per CDR3 protein. The table shows around 670,000 distinct CDR3 sequences, with 25% to 35% occurring only once. The sample taken for sequencing was blood. The receptors here all came from an elderly woman in good health. Both conserved end residues are part of each CDR3. Each record gives: clone size, J gene, V gene, D gene, CDR3 DNA, CDR3 protein. The D gene is left open where the match is weak. Only some rows state a clone size, as once, few, many or a class for expanded clones.

clone size: many; J gene: TRBJ1-5; V gene: TRBV6-2/TRBV6-3; D gene: .; CDR3 DNA: TGTGCCAGCAGTTACTCGGGGGCCCTTAGCAATCAGCCCCAGCATTTT; CDR3 protein: CASSYSGALSNQPQHF
clone size: .; J gene: TRBJ2-2; V gene: TRBV24-1; D gene: .; CDR3 DNA: TGTGCCACCGAATCTCATCATCGGGACGGTAACACCGGGGAGCTGTTTTTT; CDR3 protein: CATESHHRDGNTGELFF
clone size: .; J gene: TRBJ2-1; V gene: TRBV9; D gene: TRBD2; CDR3 DNA: TGTGCCAGCAGCGTAGCTCCGGGGGGGCTTGGCGATGAGCAGTTCTTC; CDR3 protein: CASSVAPGGLGDEQFF
clone size: .; J gene: TRBJ2-2; V gene: TRBV5-1; D gene: .; CDR3 DNA: TGCGCCAGCAGCTTAGACACCGCGGCAGGGGAGCTGTTTTTT; CDR3 protein: CASSLDTAAGELFF
clone size: few; J gene: TRBJ2-2; V gene: TRBV6-5; D gene: .; CDR3 DNA: TGTGCCAGCAGTTACGCGGGTTCCACCGGGGAGCTGTTTTTT; CDR3 protein: CASSYAGSTGELFF
clone size: .; J gene: TRBJ1-1; V gene: TRBV29-1; D gene: .; CDR3 DNA: TGCAGCGTTGATAAGAACGGAAACACTGAAGCTTTCTTT; CDR3 protein: CSVDKNGNTEAFF
clone size: many; J gene: TRBJ2-3; V gene: TRBV9; D gene: .; CDR3 DNA: TGTGCCAGCAGCGAATCGGCGGGGATGCCAGATACGCAGTATTTT; CDR3 protein: CASSESAGMPDTQYF
clone size: .; J gene: TRBJ2-5; V gene: TRBV7-2; D gene: TRBD2; CDR3 DNA: TGTGCCAGCAGCTTATCTTGGTCTAGCGGGGCCTACAATGAGCAGTACTTC; CDR3 protein: CASSLSWSSGAYNEQYF
clone size: .; J gene: TRBJ1-1; V gene: TRBV29-1; D gene: TRBD1; CDR3 DNA: TGCAGCGTTGACCGGAGCAGGGGGCGCACTGAAGCTTTCTTT; CDR3 protein: CSVDRSRGRTEAFF
clone size: many; J gene: TRBJ2-1; V gene: TRBV10-3; D gene: .; CDR3 DNA: TGTGCCATCAGTGGAATCGGGGAGGTCGGAGAGCAGTTCTTC; CDR3 protein: CAISGIGEVGEQFF
clone size: many; J gene: TRBJ2-1; V gene: TRBV24-1; D gene: .; CDR3 DNA: TGTGCCACCAGTAGGGACGGCTCCTACAATGAGCAGTTCTTC; CDR3 protein: CATSRDGSYNEQFF
clone size: many; J gene: TRBJ1-2; V gene: TRBV29-1; D gene: .; CDR3 DNA: TGCAGCGTTGAGGCAAAGGGGGTCGGCTATGGCTACACCTTC; CDR3 protein: CSVEAKGVGYGYTF
clone size: many; J gene: TRBJ1-2; V gene: TRBV6-2/TRBV6-3; D gene: .; CDR3 DNA: TGTGCCAGCATCCGGACAGCAGCTAACTATGGCTACACCTTC; CDR3 protein: CASIRTAANYGYTF
clone size: many; J gene: TRBJ2-5; V gene: TRBV12-3/TRBV12-4; D gene: TRBD2; CDR3 DNA: TGTGCCAGCAACGAACTCGGGCTAGCGGGTAGGGAGACCCAGTACTTC; CDR3 protein: CASNELGLAGRETQYF
clone size: .; J gene: TRBJ2-1; V gene: TRBV28; D gene: .; CDR3 DNA: TGTGCCAGCAGTTTATGGGGGACGGCTATGGTCACCGAGCGCAATGAGCAGTTCTTC; CDR3 protein: CASSLWGTAMVTERNEQFF
clone size: few; J gene: TRBJ2-3; V gene: TRBV12-5; D gene: .; CDR3 DNA: TGTGCTAGTGGTCGACAGGCGGGGACAGATACGCAGTATTTT; CDR3 protein: CASGRQAGTDTQYF
clone size: many; J gene: TRBJ2-6; V gene: TRBV10-3; D gene: .; CDR3 DNA: TGTGCCATCAGTGAACGGCTCTCTGGGGCCAACGTCCTGACTTTC; CDR3 protein: CAISERLSGANVLTF
clone size: many; J gene: TRBJ2-7; V gene: TRBV28; D gene: .; CDR3 DNA: TGTGCCAGCAGTTCGTCGGGGCTCGGGAATAACGAGCAGTACTTC; CDR3 protein: CASSSSGLGNNEQYF